This TCR beta chain was sequenced in a study of blood T cell repertoires in COVID-19. TCRdb's copy holds only in-frame clones and misses some; the assay was immunoSEQ multiplex PCR. The sample shows 500,000 to 600,000 clones, around nine tenths of them seen only once. This clone was seen more than once but under ten times. Sequencing used peripheral blood. This TCR was sampled from a woman aged 45-65 years with COVID-19, enrolled during active disease.

CDR3 bases: TGTGCCAGCACCCGGGGGGAAGGCTACGAGCAGTACTTC. Translation: CASTRGEGYEQYF. V and J are TRBV2 and TRBJ2-7; TRBD2 matches at 7 bases. Germline V gene data show CDR1 as SNHLY and CDR2 as FYNNEI. CDR3 size: 13 residues. Unmatched junction bases numbered 6, after V lost 7 bases and J lost 3 bases.